Each of the 21 T cell receptor beta chains below was sequenced from the same sample in a study of beta chain features in type 1 diabetes. Reverse transcribing all isolated RNA meant expressed TCRB transcripts were sequenced. Repertoires were generated with immunoSEQ multiplex PCR, while TCRdb's copy carries only in-frame clones and drops some. Of approximately 150,000 clones in the sample, over 9.5% were seen once. The sample was naive CD4+ T cells from blood. Receptors were obtained from a man younger than 35 in good health.

This sequence joins TRBV5-1 and TRBJ2-1, with 9 bases identical to TRBD2. This CDR3 region has 17 residues. Trimming took 4 bases from V and 4 from J; bases not matched to a gene: 12. CDR1 SGHRS and CDR2 YFSETQ come from the germline V gene. CDR3: CASSPVPRGGVYNEQFF. CDR3 coding DNA: TGCGCCAGCAGCCCCGTCCCGCGGGGGGGCGTGTACAATGAGCAGTTCTTC.

This sequence joins TRBV19 and TRBJ2-5, with 8 bases identical to TRBD2. Trimming cost V 7 bases and J 5 bases; bases outside gene matches: 9. The CDR3 runs 14 residues. Looked up from germline, CDR1 is LNHDA and CDR2 is SQIVND (reference sequence). The CDR3 region is CASNGGGLGETQYF. DNA of the CDR3: TGTGCCAGTAATGGCGGGGGGCTCGGGGAGACCCAGTACTTC.

This clone has a handful of counts. V gene TRBV5-1 combines with J gene TRBJ1-1; D not certain. This CDR3 contains 16 residues. The germline gives CDR1 SGHRS, CDR2 YFSETQ. V was pared by 0 bases and J by 2 bases, with 14 bases between. The CDR3 bases are TGCGCCAGCAGCTTGGATGGAGGGTTGGATAACACTGAAGCTTTCTTT. Its translation: CASSLDGGLDNTEAFF.

Only a few counts were recorded for this clone. The chain couples TRBV10-3 to TRBJ2-1; TRBD1 agrees at 11 bases. The CDR3 covers 15 residues. CDR1 is ENHRY and CDR2 is SYGVKD in the germline V gene. Trimming removed 6 bases from V and 7 bases from J; junction bases left unmatched: 8. The CDR3 is CAIRAGTGGGNEQFF. The CDR3 nucleotides read TGTGCCATCAGGGCCGGGACAGGGGGAGGAAATGAGCAGTTCTTC.

The CDR3 DNA follows: TGTGCCAGCAACCAGGGTGAGGTCGGCGAGCAGTACTTC. It yields the protein CASNQGEVGEQYF. This chain uses TRBV6-5 with TRBJ2-7; TRBD1 might be the D (5 bases). Trimming removed 7 bases at V and 6 bases at J, with 16 bases between. Germline CDR1 is MNHEY and CDR2 is SVGAGI. This CDR3 comprises 13 residues.

This clone has at least ten counts. The J gene is TRBJ2-1, the V gene TRBV4-3; 9 bases are shared with TRBD2. Germline CDR1 LGHNA, CDR2 YSLEER. The junction had 10 bases not matched to a gene; V was cut back by 3 bases and J by 4 bases. The CDR3 is 17 residues long. The CDR3 loop reads CASSQSQAGGQYNEQFF. The CDR3 DNA reads as TGCGCCAGCAGCCAGTCTCAGGCGGGGGGGCAATACAATGAGCAGTTCTTC.

A few counts support this clone. The chain carries TRBV30 and TRBJ2-5, with a weak D call TRBD2 (5 bases). V was cut by 4 bases and J by 5 bases, with 14 bases left in between. This CDR3 is built from 13 residues. Germline values: CDR1 GTSNPN, CDR2 SVGIG (reference sequence). The CDR3 loop is CAWTVSWRETQYF. As DNA, the CDR3 is TGTGCCTGGACCGTCTCCTGGAGGGAGACCCAGTACTTC.

This clone appeared a few times. The V call is TRBV5-6, the J call TRBJ2-7; 9 bases map to TRBD1. J gave up 3 bases and V 4 bases, and 11 bases lay outside the gene matches. Per the germline V gene, CDR1 is SGHDT and CDR2 is YYEEEE. There are 16 residues in the CDR3. The chain's CDR3 is CASSGTQGATLYEQYF. CDR3 in DNA: TGTGCCAGCAGCGGTACACAGGGGGCGACCCTCTACGAGCAGTACTTC.

The chain employs TRBV11-2 and TRBJ1-4, with a weak D call TRBD1 (5 bases). The CDR3 spans 15 residues. The germline CDR1 and CDR2 sequences are SGHAT and FQNNGV. V lost 1 base and J lost 8, with 14 bases in between. For the CDR3, the DNA is TGTGCCAGCAGCTTAGTTCGGGGGAATCAGGAAAAACTGTTTTTT. Encoded protein: CASSLVRGNQEKLFF.

The chain uses TRBV27 and TRBJ2-3; maybe TRBD1 (6 bases). CDR1 and CDR2 from the germline V gene are MNHEY and SMNVEV (reference sequence). The CDR3 length is 16 residues. V was cut by 5 bases and J by 0 bases, with 15 bases left in between. CDR3 sequence: CASSPLQGTSTDTQYF. CDR3 in DNA: TGTGCCAGCAGTCCCCTACAGGGAACTAGCACAGATACGCAGTATTTT.

V gene TRBV14 combines with J gene TRBJ2-1, with 8 positions matching TRBD2. V trimming: 0 bases; J trimming: 9 bases; junction bases outside the gene matches: 10. The CDR3 covers 16 residues. Germline V gene data show CDR1 as SGHDN and CDR2 as FVKESK. CDR3 region: CASSQDIGRGGSEQFF. In DNA form, the CDR3 reads TGTGCCAGCAGCCAAGATATTGGCCGGGGGGGGAGTGAGCAGTTCTTC.

This clone was seen more than once but under ten times. The chain employs TRBV30 and TRBJ1-2; the match to TRBD1 covers 9 bases. This CDR3 comprises 15 residues. J gave up 0 bases and V 3 bases, and 5 bases lay outside the gene matches. Germline V gene lookup returns CDR1 GTSNPN and CDR2 SVGIG (reference sequence). CDR3 loop: CAWREGQGANYGYTF. The CDR3 DNA is TGTGCCTGGAGAGAGGGACAGGGCGCTAACTATGGCTACACCTTC.

The genes are TRBV2 and TRBJ1-4; TRBD1 agrees at 9 bases. J was trimmed by 8 bases and V by 5 bases; bases with no gene match: 9. Germline V gene lookup returns CDR1 SNHLY and CDR2 FYNNEI. This CDR3 is built from 15 residues. CDR3 protein: CASSLITGGWEKLFF. The CDR3 nucleotides are TGTGCCAGCAGTTTAATTACAGGGGGCTGGGAAAAACTGTTTTTT.

This clone was observed a handful of times. This chain uses TRBV7-9 with TRBJ1-4; TRBD1 is a possible D gene (6 bases). The germline gives CDR1 SEHNR, CDR2 FQNEAQ (reference sequence). The CDR3 contains 14 residues. V gave up 5 bases and J gave up 1 base, with 8 bases separating them. The CDR3 reads CASSPQGTNEKLFF. The DNA for the CDR3 is TGTGCCAGCAGCCCACAGGGAACTAATGAAAAACTGTTTTTT.

This clone occurred a few times. The rearrangement uses TRBV5-1 and TRBJ1-2; 9 positions match TRBD1. Per germline, CDR1 SGHRS and CDR2 YFSETQ. Trimming at V came to 3 bases and at J to 4 bases, leaving 10 bases not matched to a gene. This CDR3 comprises 16 residues. CDR3 sequence reads: CASSSRTGVEGYGYTF. The CDR3 region has the DNA TGCGCCAGCAGCTCCAGGACAGGGGTCGAAGGCTATGGCTACACCTTC.

This clone was seen a few times. The gene calls are TRBV7-9 and TRBJ2-7, with a weak D call TRBD1 (6 bases). The germline V and J ends were trimmed by 3 bases and 4 bases, with 10 bases remaining between them. The CDR3 is 13 residues long. The V gene's germline CDR1 is SEHNR and CDR2 FQNEAQ (reference sequence). CDR3 DNA: TGTGCCAGCAGCTTGGTGGGGGCTTACGAGCAGTACTTC. As protein: CASSLVGAYEQYF.

The chain is built from TRBV5-8 and TRBJ1-2; 10 nucleotides align to TRBD1. From germline, CDR1 is SGHTS and CDR2 YDEGEE. The V segment lost 4 bases and the J segment 2 bases; nucleotides outside the gene matches: 2. This CDR3 is 14 amino acids long. The CDR3 is CASSLDRGNYGYTF. The CDR3 bases are TGTGCCAGCAGCCTGGACAGGGGGAACTATGGCTACACCTTC.

In this sample, this clone turned up many times. This chain uses TRBV4-3 with TRBJ2-7; 7 nucleotides agree with TRBD1. Germline values: CDR1 LGHNA, CDR2 YSLEER. This CDR3 comprises 13 residues. Trimming cost V 4 bases and J 7 bases; bases outside gene matches: 7. In DNA, the CDR3 is TGCGCCAGCAGCCCCGACAGGGTGGGGGAGCAGTACTTC. Translating it yields CASSPDRVGEQYF.

In its sample, this clone was seen a few times. The genes are TRBV5-5 and TRBJ2-7; D not resolved. The CDR3 has 11 amino acids. V shed 4 bases and J shed 6 bases, with 8 bases lying between them. The V gene's germline CDR1 is SGHKS and CDR2 YYEKEE (reference sequence). The CDR3 nucleotides read TGTGCCAGCAGCCCTGACACCGAGCAGTACTTC. Its translation: CASSPDTEQYF.

The V and J genes are TRBV21-1 and TRBJ2-5; the table's D gene call, TRBD2, was not cross checked with the DNA. TRBV21-1 is a listed pseudogene. CDR3 length: 16 amino acids. CDR3 region: CASSKKGGGAGETQYF. DNA for the CDR3: TGTGCCAGCAGCAAAAAAGGCGGGGGGGCCGGGGAGACCCAGTACTTC.

The V and J genes are TRBV9 and TRBJ1-4; TRBD1 is a possible D gene (5 bases). Germline V gene sequence: CDR1 SGDLS, CDR2 YYNGEE. CDR3 size: 14 residues. V gave up 4 bases and J gave up 14 bases, with 21 bases separating them. CDR3 sequence (DNA): TGTGCCAGCAGCCCACCGGGGACTGGCGGGGTTCTGTTTTTT. Translating gives CASSPPGTGGVLFF.